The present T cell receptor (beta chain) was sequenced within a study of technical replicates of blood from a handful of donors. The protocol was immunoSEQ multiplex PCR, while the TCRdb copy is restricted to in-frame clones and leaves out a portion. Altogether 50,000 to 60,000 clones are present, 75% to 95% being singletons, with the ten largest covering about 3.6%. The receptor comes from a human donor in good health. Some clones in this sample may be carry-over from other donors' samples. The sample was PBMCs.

DNA of the CDR3: TGCGCCAGCAGCCAGAACCCTTTGGGACAGGGCGGGAGAGAGCAGTACTTC. Translation: CASSQNPLGQGGREQYF. The chain has TRBV4-3 and TRBJ2-7, with 9 bases aligning to TRBD1. This CDR3 spans 17 amino acids. The junction had 16 bases not matched to a gene; V was cut back by 3 bases and J by 7 bases. Germline CDR1 and CDR2: LGHNA and YSLEER.